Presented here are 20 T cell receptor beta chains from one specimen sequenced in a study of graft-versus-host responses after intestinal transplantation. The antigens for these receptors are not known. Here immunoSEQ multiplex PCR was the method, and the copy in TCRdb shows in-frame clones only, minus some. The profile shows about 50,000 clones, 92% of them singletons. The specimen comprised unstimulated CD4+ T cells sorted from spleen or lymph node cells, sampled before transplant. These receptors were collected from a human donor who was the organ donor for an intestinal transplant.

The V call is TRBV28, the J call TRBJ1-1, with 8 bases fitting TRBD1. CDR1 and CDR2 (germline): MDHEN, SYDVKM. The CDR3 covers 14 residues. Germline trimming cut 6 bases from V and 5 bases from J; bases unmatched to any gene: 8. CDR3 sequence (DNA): TGTGCCAGCAGCCGACAGGGGCGGGGGACTGAAGCTTTCTTT. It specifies CASSRQGRGTEAFF.

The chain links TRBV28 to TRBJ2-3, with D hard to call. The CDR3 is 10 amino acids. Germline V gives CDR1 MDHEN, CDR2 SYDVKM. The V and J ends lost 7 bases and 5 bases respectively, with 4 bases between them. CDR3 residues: CASTGDTQYF. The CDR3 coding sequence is TGTGCCAGCACTGGAGATACGCAGTATTTT.

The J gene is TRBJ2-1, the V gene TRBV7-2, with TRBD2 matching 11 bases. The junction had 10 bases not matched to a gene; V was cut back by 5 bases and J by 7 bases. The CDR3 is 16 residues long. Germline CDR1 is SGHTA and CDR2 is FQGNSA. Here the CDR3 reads CASSHMGIAGGNEQFF. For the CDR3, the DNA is TGTGCCAGCAGCCACATGGGGATAGCGGGAGGGAATGAGCAGTTCTTC.

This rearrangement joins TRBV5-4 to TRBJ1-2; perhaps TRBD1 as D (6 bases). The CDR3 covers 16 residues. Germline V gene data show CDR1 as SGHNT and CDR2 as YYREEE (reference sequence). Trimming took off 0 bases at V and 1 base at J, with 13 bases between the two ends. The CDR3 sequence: CASSLAGGRGNYGYTF. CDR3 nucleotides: TGTGCCAGCAGCTTGGCCGGAGGCAGGGGTAACTATGGCTACACCTTC.

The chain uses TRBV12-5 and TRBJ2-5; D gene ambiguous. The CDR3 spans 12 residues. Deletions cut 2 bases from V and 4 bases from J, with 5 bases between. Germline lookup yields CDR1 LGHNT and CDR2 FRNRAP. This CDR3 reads CASGLNRETQYF. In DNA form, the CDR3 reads TGTGCTAGTGGTTTGAACCGAGAGACCCAGTACTTC.

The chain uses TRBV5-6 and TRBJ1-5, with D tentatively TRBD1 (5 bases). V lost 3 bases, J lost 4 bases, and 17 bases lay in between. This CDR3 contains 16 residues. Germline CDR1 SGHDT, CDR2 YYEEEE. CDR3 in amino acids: CASSSTSLGGNQPQHF. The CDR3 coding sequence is TGTGCCAGCAGCTCGACATCGTTGGGGGGTAATCAGCCCCAGCATTTT. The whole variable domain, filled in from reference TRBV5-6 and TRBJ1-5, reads DAGVTQSPTHLIKTRGQQVTLRCSPKSGHDTVSWYQQALGQGPQFIFQYYEEEERQRGNFPDRFSGHQFPNYSSELNVNALLLGDSALYLCASSSTSLGGNQPQHFGDGTRLSIL.

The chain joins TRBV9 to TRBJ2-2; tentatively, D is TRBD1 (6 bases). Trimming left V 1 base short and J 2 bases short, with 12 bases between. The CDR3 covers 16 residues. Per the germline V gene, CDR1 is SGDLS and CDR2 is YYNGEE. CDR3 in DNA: TGTGCCAGCAGCGTATCAAGTGGGGGCAACACCGGGGAGCTGTTTTTT. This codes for CASSVSSGGNTGELFF.

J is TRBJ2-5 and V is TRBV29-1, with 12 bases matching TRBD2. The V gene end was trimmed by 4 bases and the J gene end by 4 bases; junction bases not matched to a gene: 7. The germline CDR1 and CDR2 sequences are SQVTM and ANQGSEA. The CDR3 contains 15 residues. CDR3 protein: CSVAPSGRDGETQYF. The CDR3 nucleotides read TGCAGCGTTGCCCCTAGCGGGAGGGACGGAGAGACCCAGTACTTC.

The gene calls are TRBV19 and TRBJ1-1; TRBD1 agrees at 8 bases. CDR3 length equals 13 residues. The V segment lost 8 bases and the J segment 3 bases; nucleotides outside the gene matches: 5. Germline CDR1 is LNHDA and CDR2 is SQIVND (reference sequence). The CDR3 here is CASGTTGDTEAFF. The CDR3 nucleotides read TGTGCCAGTGGAACGACAGGGGACACTGAAGCTTTCTTT.

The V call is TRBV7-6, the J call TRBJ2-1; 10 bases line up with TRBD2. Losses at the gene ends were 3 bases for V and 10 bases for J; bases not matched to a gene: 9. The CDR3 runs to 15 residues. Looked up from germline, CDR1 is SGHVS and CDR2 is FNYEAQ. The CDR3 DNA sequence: TGTGCCAGCAGCTTGAGACGGACTAGCGGAATGGAGCAGTTCTTC. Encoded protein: CASSLRRTSGMEQFF.

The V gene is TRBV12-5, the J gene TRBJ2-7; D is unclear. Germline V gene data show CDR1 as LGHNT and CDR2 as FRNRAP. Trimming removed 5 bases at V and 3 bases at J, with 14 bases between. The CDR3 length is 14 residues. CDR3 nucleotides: TGTGCTAGTGGTGGTTTGTTCACCCTCTACGAGCAGTACTTC. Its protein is CASGGLFTLYEQYF.

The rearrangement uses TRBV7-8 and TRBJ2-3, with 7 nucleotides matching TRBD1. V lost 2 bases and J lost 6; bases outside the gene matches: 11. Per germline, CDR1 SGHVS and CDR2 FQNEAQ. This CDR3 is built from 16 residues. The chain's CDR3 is CASSLRVGRTGDTQYF. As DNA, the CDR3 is TGTGCCAGCAGCTTAAGGGTCGGGCGGACAGGCGATACGCAGTATTTT.

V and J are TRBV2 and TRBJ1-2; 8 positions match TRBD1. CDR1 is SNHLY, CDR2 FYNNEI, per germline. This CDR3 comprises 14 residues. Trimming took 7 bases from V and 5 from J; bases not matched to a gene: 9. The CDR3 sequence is CASMSRGRFYGYTF. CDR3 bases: TGTGCCAGCATGAGCAGGGGGCGATTTTATGGCTACACCTTC.

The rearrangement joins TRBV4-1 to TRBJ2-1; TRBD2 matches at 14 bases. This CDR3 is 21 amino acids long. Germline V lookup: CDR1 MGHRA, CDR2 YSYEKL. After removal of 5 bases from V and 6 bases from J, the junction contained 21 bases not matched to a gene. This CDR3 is CASSLQIRLAGGLGLGNEQFF. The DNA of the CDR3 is TGCGCCAGCAGCTTACAAATAAGACTAGCGGGAGGGCTTGGGCTAGGCAATGAGCAGTTCTTC.

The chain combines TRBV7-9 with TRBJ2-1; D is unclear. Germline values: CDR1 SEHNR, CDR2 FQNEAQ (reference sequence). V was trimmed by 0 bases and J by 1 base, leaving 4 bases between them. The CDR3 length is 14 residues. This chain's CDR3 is CASSLAGSYNEQFF. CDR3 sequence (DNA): TGTGCCAGCAGCTTAGCGGGTTCCTACAATGAGCAGTTCTTC.

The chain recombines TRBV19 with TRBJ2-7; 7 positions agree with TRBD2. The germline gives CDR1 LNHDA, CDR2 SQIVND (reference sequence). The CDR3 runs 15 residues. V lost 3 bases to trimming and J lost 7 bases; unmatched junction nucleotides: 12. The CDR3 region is CASSMRRAGWGEQYF. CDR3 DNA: TGTGCCAGTAGTATGAGAAGAGCGGGATGGGGAGAGCAGTACTTC.

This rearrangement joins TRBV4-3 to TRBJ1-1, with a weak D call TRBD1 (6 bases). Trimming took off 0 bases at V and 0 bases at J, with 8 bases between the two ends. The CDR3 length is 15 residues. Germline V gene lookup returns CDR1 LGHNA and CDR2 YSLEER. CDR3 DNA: TGCGCCAGCAGCCAAGATCAGGGGATGAACACTGAAGCTTTCTTT. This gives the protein CASSQDQGMNTEAFF.

Here the CDR3 reads CASNGGLLYEQYF. For the CDR3, the DNA is TGTGCCAGCAACGGCGGCCTCCTCTACGAGCAGTACTTC. The chain combines TRBV28 with TRBJ2-7; the D is unclear. V dropped 7 bases and J dropped 3 bases, with 13 bases sitting between them. This CDR3 spans 13 amino acids. CDR1 is MDHEN, CDR2 SYDVKM, per germline. Based on the CDR3 plus reference TRBV28 and TRBJ2-7, the full variable domain is DVKVTQSSRYLVKRTGEKVFLECVQDMDHENMFWYRQDPGLGLRLIYFSYDVKMKEKGDIPEGYSVSREKKERFSLILESASTNQTSMYLCASNGGLLYEQYFGPGTRLTVT.

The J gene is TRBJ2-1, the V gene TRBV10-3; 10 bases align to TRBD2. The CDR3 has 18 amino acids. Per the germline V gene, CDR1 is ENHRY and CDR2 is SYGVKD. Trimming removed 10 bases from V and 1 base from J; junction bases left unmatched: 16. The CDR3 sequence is CATRAGLSGRESYNEQFF. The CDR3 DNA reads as TGTGCCACCCGTGCAGGACTCAGCGGGAGGGAATCCTACAATGAGCAGTTCTTC.

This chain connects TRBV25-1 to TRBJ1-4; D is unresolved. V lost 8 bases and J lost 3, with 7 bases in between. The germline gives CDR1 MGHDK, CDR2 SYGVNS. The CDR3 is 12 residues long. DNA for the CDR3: TGTGCCAGCTCCGGGGCTAATGAAAAACTGTTTTTT. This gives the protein CASSGANEKLFF.